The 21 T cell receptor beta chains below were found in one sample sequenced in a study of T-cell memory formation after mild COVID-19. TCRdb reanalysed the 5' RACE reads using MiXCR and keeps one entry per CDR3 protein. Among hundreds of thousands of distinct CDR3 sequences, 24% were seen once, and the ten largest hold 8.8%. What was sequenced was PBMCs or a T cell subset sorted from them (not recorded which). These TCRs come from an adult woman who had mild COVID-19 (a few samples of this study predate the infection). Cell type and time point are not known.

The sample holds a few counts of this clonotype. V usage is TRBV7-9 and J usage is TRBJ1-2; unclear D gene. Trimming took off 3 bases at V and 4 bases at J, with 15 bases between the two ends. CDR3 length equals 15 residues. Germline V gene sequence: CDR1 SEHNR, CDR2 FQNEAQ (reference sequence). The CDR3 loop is CASSFVKTEGYGYTF. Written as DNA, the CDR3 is TGTGCCAGCAGCTTCGTAAAGACCGAGGGCTATGGCTACACCTTC. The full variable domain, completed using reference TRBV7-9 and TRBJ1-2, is DTGVSQNPRHKITKRGQNVTFRCDPISEHNRLYWYRQTLGQGPEFLTYFQNEAQLEKSRLLSDRFSAERPKGSFSTLEIQRTEQGDSAMYLCASSFVKTEGYGYTFGSGTRLTVV.

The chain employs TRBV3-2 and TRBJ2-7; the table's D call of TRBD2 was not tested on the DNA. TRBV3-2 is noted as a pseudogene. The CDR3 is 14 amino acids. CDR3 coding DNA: TGTGCCAGCAGGGAGGACTTTGGAGCCTACGAGCAGTACTTC. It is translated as CASREDFGAYEQYF.

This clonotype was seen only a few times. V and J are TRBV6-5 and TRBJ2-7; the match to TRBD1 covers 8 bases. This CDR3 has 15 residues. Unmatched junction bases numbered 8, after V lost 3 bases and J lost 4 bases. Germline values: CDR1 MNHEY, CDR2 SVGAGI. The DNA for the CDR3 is TGTGCCAGCAGTTATGACAGGGGTGGGGGTTACGAGCAGTACTTC. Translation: CASSYDRGGGYEQYF.

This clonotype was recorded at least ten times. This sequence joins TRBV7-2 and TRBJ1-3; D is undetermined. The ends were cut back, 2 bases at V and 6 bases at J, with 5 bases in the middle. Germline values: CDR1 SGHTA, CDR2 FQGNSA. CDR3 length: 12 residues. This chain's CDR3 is CASSLSPNTIYF. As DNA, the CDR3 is TGTGCCAGCAGCTTATCGCCAAACACCATATATTTT.

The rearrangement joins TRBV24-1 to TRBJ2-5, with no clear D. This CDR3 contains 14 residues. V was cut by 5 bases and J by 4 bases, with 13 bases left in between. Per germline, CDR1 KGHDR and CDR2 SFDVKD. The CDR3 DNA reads TGTGCCACCAGTGGATCGGACCTGTCAGAGACCCAGTACTTC. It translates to CATSGSDLSETQYF.

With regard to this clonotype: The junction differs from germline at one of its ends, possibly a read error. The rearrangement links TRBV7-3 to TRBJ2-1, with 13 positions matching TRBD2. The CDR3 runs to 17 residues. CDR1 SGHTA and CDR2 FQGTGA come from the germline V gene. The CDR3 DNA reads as TGTGCCAGCAGCATAACCGGGACTAGCGGGATTTACAATGAGCAGTTCTTC. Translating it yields CASSITGTSGIYNEQFF.

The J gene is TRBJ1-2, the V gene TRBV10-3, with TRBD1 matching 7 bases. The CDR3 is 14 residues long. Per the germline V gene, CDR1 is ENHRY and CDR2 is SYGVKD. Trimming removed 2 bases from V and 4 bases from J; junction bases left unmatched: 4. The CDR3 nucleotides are TGTGCCATCAGTGAGCCGGACAGGCTCTATGGCTACACCTTC. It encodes CAISEPDRLYGYTF.

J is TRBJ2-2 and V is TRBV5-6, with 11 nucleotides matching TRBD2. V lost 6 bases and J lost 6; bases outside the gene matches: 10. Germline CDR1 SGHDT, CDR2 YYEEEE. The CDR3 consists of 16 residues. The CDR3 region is CASTPNSGRGSGELFF. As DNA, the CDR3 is TGTGCCAGCACCCCCAATAGCGGGAGGGGCTCCGGGGAGCTGTTTTTT. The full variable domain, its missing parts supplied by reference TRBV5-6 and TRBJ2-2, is DAGVTQSPTHLIKTRGQQVTLRCSPKSGHDTVSWYQQALGQGPQFIFQYYEEEERQRGNFPDRFSGHQFPNYSSELNVNALLLGDSALYLCASTPNSGRGSGELFFGEGSRLTVL.

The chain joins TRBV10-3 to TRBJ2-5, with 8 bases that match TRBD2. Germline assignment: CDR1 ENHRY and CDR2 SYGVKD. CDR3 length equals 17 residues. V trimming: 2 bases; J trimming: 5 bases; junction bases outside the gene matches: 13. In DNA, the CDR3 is TGTGCCATCAGTGAGGAACTAGCGGATGGTGATATGGAGACCCAGTACTTC. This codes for CAISEELADGDMETQYF.

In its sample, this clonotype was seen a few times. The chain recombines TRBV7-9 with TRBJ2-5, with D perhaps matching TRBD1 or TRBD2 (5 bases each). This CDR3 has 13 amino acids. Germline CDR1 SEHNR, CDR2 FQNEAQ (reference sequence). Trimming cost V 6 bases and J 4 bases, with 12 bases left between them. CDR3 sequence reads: CASSTGTRETQYF. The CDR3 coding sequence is TGTGCCAGCAGTACCGGGACGCGAGAGACCCAGTACTTC.

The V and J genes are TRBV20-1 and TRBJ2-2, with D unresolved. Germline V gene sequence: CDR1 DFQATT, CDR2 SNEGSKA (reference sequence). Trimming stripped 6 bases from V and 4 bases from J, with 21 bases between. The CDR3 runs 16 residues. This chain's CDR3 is CSALDGYRVSTGELFF. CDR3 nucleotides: TGCAGTGCCTTAGACGGCTATAGGGTCAGCACCGGGGAGCTGTTTTTT.

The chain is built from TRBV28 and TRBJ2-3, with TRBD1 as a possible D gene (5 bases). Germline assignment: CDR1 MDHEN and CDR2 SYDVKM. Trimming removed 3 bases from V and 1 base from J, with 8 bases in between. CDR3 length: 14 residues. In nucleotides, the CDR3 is TGTGCCAGCAGTTTCGCCAGGGGCACAGATACGCAGTATTTT. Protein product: CASSFARGTDTQYF.

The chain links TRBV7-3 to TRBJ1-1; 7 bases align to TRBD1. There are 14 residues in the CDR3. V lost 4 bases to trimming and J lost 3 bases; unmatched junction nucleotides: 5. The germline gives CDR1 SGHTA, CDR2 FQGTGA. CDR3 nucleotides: TGTGCCAGCAGCTCGACGACAGGGTACACTGAAGCTTTCTTT. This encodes CASSSTTGYTEAFF.

In DNA, the CDR3 is TGTGCCAGCAGCCCAGCAGGAGATCCTCGCTACGAGCAGTACTTC. The encoded protein is CASSPAGDPRYEQYF. The rearrangement uses TRBV7-9 and TRBJ2-7; D unclear. The CDR3 loop spans 15 amino acids. The V and J ends lost 5 bases and 3 bases respectively, with 17 bases between them. The germline gives CDR1 SEHNR, CDR2 FQNEAQ (reference sequence).

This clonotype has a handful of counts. This CDR3 reads CASSSLPGLAGSGETQYF. CDR3 DNA: TGTGCCAGCAGCTCTCTTCCGGGACTAGCAGGTTCGGGTGAGACCCAGTACTTC. The chain recombines TRBV7-9 with TRBJ2-5; 9 bases are a match to TRBD2. Germline V lookup: CDR1 SEHNR, CDR2 FQNEAQ (reference sequence). The CDR3 is 18 residues long. V shed 4 bases and J 5 bases; nucleotides not matched to a gene: 17. Based on the CDR3 plus reference TRBV7-9 and TRBJ2-5, the full variable domain is DTGVSQNPRHKITKRGQNVTFRCDPISEHNRLYWYRQTLGQGPEFLTYFQNEAQLEKSRLLSDRFSAERPKGSFSTLEIQRTEQGDSAMYLCASSSLPGLAGSGETQYFGPGTRLLVL.

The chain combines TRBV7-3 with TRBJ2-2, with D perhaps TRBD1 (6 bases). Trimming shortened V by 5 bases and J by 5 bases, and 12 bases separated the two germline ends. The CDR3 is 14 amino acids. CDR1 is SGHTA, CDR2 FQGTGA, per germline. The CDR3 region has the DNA TGTGCCAGCAGCCCCCGGACAGTAACCGGGGAGCTGTTTTTT. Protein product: CASSPRTVTGELFF.

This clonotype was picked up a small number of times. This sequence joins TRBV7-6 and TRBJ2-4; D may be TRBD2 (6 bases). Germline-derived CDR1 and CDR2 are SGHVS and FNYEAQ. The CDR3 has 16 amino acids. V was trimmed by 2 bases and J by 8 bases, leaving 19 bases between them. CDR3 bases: TGTGCCAGCAGCTTACGTGGGGCCAGGCCGGGAGACATTCAGTACTTC. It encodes CASSLRGARPGDIQYF.

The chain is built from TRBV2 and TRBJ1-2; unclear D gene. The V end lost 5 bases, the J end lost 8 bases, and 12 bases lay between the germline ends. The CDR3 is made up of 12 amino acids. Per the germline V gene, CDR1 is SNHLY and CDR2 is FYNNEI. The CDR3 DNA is TGTGCCAGCAGTAAACGGAACGGGGGCTACACCTTC. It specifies CASSKRNGGYTF.

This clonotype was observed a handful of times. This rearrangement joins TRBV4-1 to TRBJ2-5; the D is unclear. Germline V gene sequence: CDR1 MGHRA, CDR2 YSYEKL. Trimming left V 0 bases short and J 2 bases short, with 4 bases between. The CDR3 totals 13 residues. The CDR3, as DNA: TGCGCCAGCAGCCAAGACTGGCAAGAGACCCAGTACTTC. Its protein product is CASSQDWQETQYF.

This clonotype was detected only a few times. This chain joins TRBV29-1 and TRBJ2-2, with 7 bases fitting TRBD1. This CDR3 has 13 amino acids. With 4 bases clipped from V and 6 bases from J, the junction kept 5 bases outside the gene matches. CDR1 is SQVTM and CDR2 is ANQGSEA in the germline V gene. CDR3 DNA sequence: TGCAGCGTTGGGTCCCAGGGGGCCGGGGAGCTGTTTTTT. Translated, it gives CSVGSQGAGELFF.

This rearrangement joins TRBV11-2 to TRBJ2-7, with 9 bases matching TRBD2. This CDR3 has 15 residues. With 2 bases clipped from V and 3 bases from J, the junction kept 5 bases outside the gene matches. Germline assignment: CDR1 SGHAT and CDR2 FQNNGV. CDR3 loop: CASSLYAGGNYEQYF. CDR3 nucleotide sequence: TGTGCCAGCAGCTTATATGCGGGGGGGAACTACGAGCAGTACTTC.